This T cell receptor (beta chain) was retrieved from a study of T cell responses to AZD1222 COVID-19 vaccine. TCRdb keeps only in-frame clones here, not all; method: immunoSEQ multiplex PCR. The table lists 90,000 to 120,000 clones, around 84% of them singletons. Regarding the study as a whole: Reportedly, nearly half of unique spike TCRs recognized epitopes outside B.1.351/B.1.1.7 mutations. Across the whole spike, CD4 TCRs peaked at regions 160-218 and 743-854. Without day 14 samples, only post-peak T cell repertoires were studied. Clonal diversity may have been underestimated, and the donors were mostly white British, with more females than males.

V was cut by 1 base and J by 6 bases, with 13 bases left in between. CDR3 length: 15 residues. The germline gives CDR1 MNHEY, CDR2 SMNVEV (reference sequence). This clone was seen a few times. The antigen is not known. This clonotype originated in an adult in good health. The V and J genes are TRBV27 and TRBJ2-1; D perhaps matches TRBD2 (5 bases). The material was peripheral blood, obtained on day 0 of AZD1222 vaccination. In nucleotides, the CDR3 is TGTGCCAGCAGTTTATGGGCCGGGGTCGGCAATGAGCAGTTCTTC. The encoded protein is CASSLWAGVGNEQFF.